Below, 17 T cell receptor beta chains from the same sample are listed, as sequenced in a study of early T cells in non-severe SARS-CoV-2 infection. Each CDR3 protein is one row after TCRdb ran MiXCR on the 5' RACE reads. The sample gives some 60,000 distinct CDR3 sequences, about 9.8% of which show up once; under 20% is in the top ten. Sequencing input: whole blood. The receptors shown here come from an adult who was a healthcare worker with PCR-confirmed SARS-CoV-2 infection or an uninfected control (not recorded which).

This clonotype was recorded many times. This CDR3 reads CSAARTGVSSGANVLTF. CDR3 coding DNA: TGCAGTGCTGCCCGCACAGGGGTCAGCTCTGGGGCCAACGTCCTGACTTTC. V usage is TRBV20-1 and J usage is TRBJ2-6; 7 positions agree with TRBD1. CDR3 size: 17 residues. Losses at the gene ends were 5 bases for V and 0 bases for J; bases not matched to a gene: 10. In germline, CDR1 is DFQATT, CDR2 SNEGSKA (reference sequence).

This clonotype was counted at least ten times. The chain recombines TRBV7-2 with TRBJ2-3, with D tentatively TRBD1 (7 bases). V was trimmed by 2 bases and J by 0 bases, leaving 21 bases between them. The CDR3 totals 19 residues. The germline V gene encodes CDR1 SGHTA and CDR2 FQGNSA. Here the CDR3 reads CASSLRRATGTLSTDTQYF. CDR3 nucleotides: TGTGCCAGCAGCTTACGACGAGCGACAGGGACTCTTAGCACAGATACGCAGTATTTT.

This clonotype was seen a few times. CDR3 sequence (DNA): TGCAGTGCGATCGGGACTACCTCCTACAATGAGCAGTTCTTC. This sequence encodes CSAIGTTSYNEQFF. The chain employs TRBV20-1 and TRBJ2-1, with 7 bases fitting TRBD2. This CDR3 spans 14 amino acids. Germline values: CDR1 DFQATT, CDR2 SNEGSKA (reference sequence). V shed 6 bases, J shed 0 bases, and the junction held 5 bases outside the gene matches.

The chain's CDR3 is CASSLVAKNTGELFF. As DNA, the CDR3 is TGCGCCAGCAGCTTGGTGGCCAAAAACACCGGGGAGCTGTTTTTT. The V and J genes are TRBV5-1 and TRBJ2-2; no reliable D call. V was shortened by 0 bases and J by 2 bases, with 8 bases between the two germline ends. Germline V CDR1 and CDR2: SGHRS, YFSETQ. The CDR3 extends over 15 amino acids.

There are a few counts of this clonotype. This chain links TRBV20-1 with TRBJ2-3, with TRBD2 identical over 8 bases. The junction had 5 bases not matched to a gene; V was cut back by 3 bases and J by 3 bases. This CDR3 has 14 amino acids. Germline CDR1 and CDR2: DFQATT and SNEGSKA (reference sequence). CDR3 coding DNA: TGCAGTGCTAGGGGAGCGGGAGCAACAGATACGCAGTATTTT. Amino acids: CSARGAGATDTQYF.

The V gene is TRBV7-2, the J gene TRBJ1-1, with no clear D. Germline assignment: CDR1 SGHTA and CDR2 FQGNSA. V was pared by 1 base and J by 1 base, with 10 bases between. This CDR3 contains 15 residues. CDR3 amino acids: CASSLVWQRNTEAFF. The CDR3 nucleotides are TGTGCCAGCAGCTTAGTATGGCAGAGGAACACTGAAGCTTTCTTT. Supplemented by reference TRBV7-2 and TRBJ1-1, the full variable domain reads GAGVSQSPSNKVTEKGKDVELRCDPISGHTALYWYRQSLGQGLEFLIYFQGNSAPDKSGLPSDRFSAERTGGSVSTLTIQRTQQEDSAVYLCASSLVWQRNTEAFFGQGTRLTVV.

In its sample, this clonotype was seen many times. The genes are TRBV18 and TRBJ2-7, with D perhaps TRBD2 (5 bases). Germline CDR1 KGHSH, CDR2 LQKENI. The CDR3 extends over 13 amino acids. V was cut by 6 bases and J by 3 bases, with 12 bases left in between. The CDR3 DNA follows: TGTGCCAGCTCCCGAATCCGGGACTACGAGCAGTACTTC. As protein: CASSRIRDYEQYF.

The rearrangement links TRBV2 to TRBJ2-7; D is unresolved. Germline lookup yields CDR1 SNHLY and CDR2 FYNNEI. This CDR3 contains 10 residues. Trimming stripped 4 bases from V and 5 bases from J, with 3 bases between. The CDR3 coding sequence is TGTGCCAGCAGTGTCCACGAGCAGTACTTC. Translated: CASSVHEQYF.

In its sample, this clonotype was seen many times. The V call is TRBV5-4, the J call TRBJ2-5, with 9 bases lining up with TRBD2. CDR1 and CDR2 from the germline V gene are SGHNT and YYREEE (reference sequence). J gave up 2 bases and V 2 bases, and 4 bases lay outside the gene matches. CDR3 length equals 15 residues. The CDR3 reads CASSFRLAAQETQYF. DNA for the CDR3: TGTGCCAGCAGCTTCCGACTAGCGGCACAAGAGACCCAGTACTTC. Together with reference TRBV5-4 and TRBJ2-5, the CDR3 gives the full variable domain: ETGVTQSPTHLIKTRGQQVTLRCSSQSGHNTVSWYQQALGQGPQFIFQYYREEENGRGNFPPRFSGLQFPNYSSELNVNALELDDSALYLCASSFRLAAQETQYFGPGTRLLVL.

This clonotype appeared many times. V is TRBV28 and J is TRBJ2-3; a possible D gene is TRBD1 (6 bases). The CDR3 extends over 12 amino acids. V was trimmed by 7 bases and J by 2 bases, leaving 7 bases between them. From germline, CDR1 is MDHEN and CDR2 SYDVKM. The CDR3 DNA follows: TGTGCCAGCACAGGGGCCACAGATACGCAGTATTTT. Protein product: CASTGATDTQYF.

The chain has TRBV29-1 and TRBJ2-7; 7 positions match TRBD1. The CDR3 is made up of 13 amino acids. CDR1 and CDR2 (germline): SQVTM, ANQGSEA. V gave up 0 bases and J gave up 10 bases; unmatched junction bases: 9. This CDR3 reads CSVEDGQDTPQYF. The CDR3 region has the DNA TGCAGCGTTGAAGATGGACAGGACACCCCCCAGTACTTC.

In its sample, this clonotype was seen many times. This sequence joins TRBV6-2 or TRBV6-3 and TRBJ1-1; possible D gene TRBD1, 6 bases. Germline CDR1 is MNHEY and CDR2 is SVGEGT. The CDR3 is made up of 14 amino acids. Trimming removed 4 bases from V and 4 bases from J, with 13 bases in between. For the CDR3, the DNA is TGTGCCAGCAGTTGGACAGAACGGGGCACTGAAGCTTTCTTT. Its translation is CASSWTERGTEAFF.

This clonotype was observed a handful of times. The chain carries TRBV7-2 and TRBJ2-6; D remains unclear. This CDR3 spans 15 amino acids. Germline-derived CDR1 and CDR2 are SGHTA and FQGNSA. Trimming cost V 5 bases and J 5 bases, with 13 bases left between them. In DNA, the CDR3 is TGTGCCAGCAGCCCTGACGCGGCCAGGGCCAACGTCCTGACTTTC. Amino acid sequence: CASSPDAARANVLTF.

This clonotype was recorded many times. The rearrangement uses TRBV6-6 and TRBJ2-7; unclear D gene. The CDR3 has 11 residues. Germline CDR1 MNHNY, CDR2 SVGAGI (reference sequence). With 5 bases removed from V and 4 bases from J, the gap between germline ends came to 6 bases. This chain's CDR3 is CASSPSYEQYF. CDR3 DNA sequence: TGTGCCAGCAGTCCCTCTTACGAGCAGTACTTC.

The sample holds many counts of this clonotype. The chain uses TRBV2 and TRBJ1-5, with 7 bases matching TRBD1. Germline CDR1 reads SNHLY; CDR2 reads FYNNEI. CDR3 length: 13 residues. Trimming removed 5 bases from V and 4 bases from J; junction bases left unmatched: 2. Written as DNA, the CDR3 is TGTGCCAGCAGTCTACAGGGGAATCAGCCCCAGCATTTT. Amino acids: CASSLQGNQPQHF.

This chain connects TRBV7-7 to TRBJ2-2; D not certain. The length of the CDR3 is 20 residues. CDR1 is SSHAT and CDR2 is FNYEAQ in the germline V gene (reference sequence). V lost 2 bases and J lost 1, with 23 bases in between. CDR3 loop: CASSLNPGRPYSQNTGELFF. The DNA for the CDR3 is TGTGCCAGCAGCTTAAACCCCGGTCGGCCGTATTCCCAGAACACCGGGGAGCTGTTTTTT. Variable domain in full (rest from reference TRBV7-7 and TRBJ2-2): GAGVSQSPRYKVTKRGQDVTLRCDPISSHATLYWYQQALGQGPEFLTYFNYEAQPDKSGLPSDRFSAERPEGSISTLTIQRTEQRDSAMYRCASSLNPGRPYSQNTGELFFGEGSRLTVL.

This clonotype was picked up many times. V gene TRBV3-1 combines with J gene TRBJ2-7, with 14 nucleotides matching TRBD2. Trimming cost V 0 bases and J 3 bases; bases outside gene matches: 4. The CDR3 runs to 17 residues. Germline V gene lookup returns CDR1 LGHDT and CDR2 YNNKEL (reference sequence). The CDR3 loop reads CASSQEKGTSGSYEQYF. The CDR3 bases are TGTGCCAGCAGCCAAGAAAAGGGGACTAGCGGGAGCTACGAGCAGTACTTC.